Shown below are 8 T cell receptor beta chains from a single sample sequenced in a study of CD8+ T cells in alopecia areata. Extracted RNA was reverse transcribed into cDNA, the sequencing template. Produced via immunoSEQ multiplex PCR; TCRdb's table is partial and in-frame only. Here the sample spans 130,000 or so clones, approximately 90% being singletons. This sample's treatment: oral pan-JAK inhibitor, 5-10 mg twice daily. Sequenced material: CD8+ T cells sorted from blood, taken at week 4, from a patient treated with tofacitinib. The source is a human donor with alopecia areata.

V gene TRBV29-1 combines with J gene TRBJ2-3; tentatively, D is TRBD1 (6 bases). This CDR3 is 13 amino acids long. Germline V gene sequence: CDR1 SQVTM, CDR2 ANQGSEA. V was shortened by 3 bases and J by 4 bases, with 11 bases between the two germline ends. As DNA, the CDR3 is TGCAGCGTTGAGTTACCAGGGGCAGATACGCAGTATTTT. Translated, it gives CSVELPGADTQYF.

The chain couples TRBV7-9 to TRBJ1-1, with TRBD1 as a possible D gene (6 bases). V shed 0 bases and J shed 1 base, with 9 bases lying between them. Per germline, CDR1 SEHNR and CDR2 FQNEAQ (reference sequence). The CDR3 runs to 15 residues. CDR3 bases: TGTGCCAGCAGCTTAGCGCAGGGACAGAACACTGAAGCTTTCTTT. Protein: CASSLAQGQNTEAFF. Filled out from reference TRBV7-9 and TRBJ1-1, the complete variable domain reads DTGVSQNPRHKITKRGQNVTFRCDPISEHNRLYWYRQTLGQGPEFLTYFQNEAQLEKSRLLSDRFSAERPKGSFSTLEIQRTEQGDSAMYLCASSLAQGQNTEAFFGQGTRLTVV.

The CDR3 DNA follows: TGTGCCTGGAACGAGGGCTCAGTGGGGTACAATGAGCAGTTCTTC. Translation gives CAWNEGSVGYNEQFF. The V gene is TRBV30, the J gene TRBJ2-1, with a weak D call TRBD2 (5 bases). V was trimmed by 4 bases and J by 4 bases, leaving 17 bases between them. The CDR3 consists of 15 residues. Germline V gives CDR1 GTSNPN, CDR2 SVGIG (reference sequence).

The rearrangement uses TRBV19 and TRBJ2-5; TRBD1 might be the D (6 bases). Germline CDR1 reads LNHDA; CDR2 reads SQIVND (reference sequence). The V and J ends lost 6 bases and 7 bases respectively, with 24 bases between them. CDR3 length: 16 residues. CDR3 sequence (DNA): TGTGCCAGTAGCACCGACAGGAACGATCCAAGAGGGACCCAGTACTTC. Its translation is CASSTDRNDPRGTQYF.

The chain uses TRBV30 and TRBJ2-5; D gene ambiguous. Germline CDR1 is GTSNPN and CDR2 is SVGIG (reference sequence). The CDR3 totals 12 residues. V was clipped by 2 bases and J by 5 bases, with 9 bases between them. The CDR3 here is CAWSKVEETQYF. The CDR3 nucleotides read TGTGCCTGGAGTAAGGTGGAGGAGACCCAGTACTTC.

V usage is TRBV4-1 and J usage is TRBJ1-1; D unclear. Trimming took off 3 bases at V and 1 base at J, with 15 bases between the two ends. The V gene's germline CDR1 is MGHRA and CDR2 YSYEKL. The CDR3 spans 16 residues. The chain's CDR3 is CASSQMLTRRNTEAFF. CDR3 nucleotides: TGCGCCAGCAGCCAGATGCTTACCCGACGGAACACTGAAGCTTTCTTT.

This clone has a handful of counts. This sequence joins TRBV7-9 and TRBJ2-3; 12 nucleotides align to TRBD2. Germline V gene lookup returns CDR1 SEHNR and CDR2 FQNEAQ (reference sequence). The CDR3 extends over 16 amino acids. Trimming at V came to 4 bases and at J to 2 bases, leaving 4 bases not matched to a gene. CDR3 DNA sequence: TGTGCCAGCAGCTCCCGGACTAGCGGGACCACAGATACGCAGTATTTT. Its translation: CASSSRTSGTTDTQYF. Based on the CDR3 plus reference TRBV7-9 and TRBJ2-3, the full variable domain is DTGVSQNPRHKITKRGQNVTFRCDPISEHNRLYWYRQTLGQGPEFLTYFQNEAQLEKSRLLSDRFSAERPKGSFSTLEIQRTEQGDSAMYLCASSSRTSGTTDTQYFGPGTRLTVL.

The chain has TRBV9 and TRBJ2-3; maybe TRBD2 (5 bases). The CDR3 is made up of 14 amino acids. Deletions cut 3 bases from V and 2 bases from J, with 10 bases between. Germline loops: CDR1 SGDLS, CDR2 YYNGEE. The chain's CDR3 is CASSASGNTDTQYF. The CDR3 DNA reads TGTGCCAGCAGCGCGAGCGGCAACACAGATACGCAGTATTTT.